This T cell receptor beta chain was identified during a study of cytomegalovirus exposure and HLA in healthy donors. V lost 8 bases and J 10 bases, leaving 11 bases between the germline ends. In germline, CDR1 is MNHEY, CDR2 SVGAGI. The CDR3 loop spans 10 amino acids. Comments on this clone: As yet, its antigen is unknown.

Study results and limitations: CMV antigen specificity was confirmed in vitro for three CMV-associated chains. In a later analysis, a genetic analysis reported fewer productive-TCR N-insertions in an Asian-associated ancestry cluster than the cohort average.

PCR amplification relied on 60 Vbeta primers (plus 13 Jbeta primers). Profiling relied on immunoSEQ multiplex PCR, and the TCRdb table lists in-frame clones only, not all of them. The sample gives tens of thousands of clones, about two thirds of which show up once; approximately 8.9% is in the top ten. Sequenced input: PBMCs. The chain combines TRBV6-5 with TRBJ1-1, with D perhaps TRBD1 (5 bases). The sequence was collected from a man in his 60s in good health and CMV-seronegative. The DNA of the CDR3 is TGTGCCAGCGGGGGGGGTTTAGCTTTCTTT. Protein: CASGGGLAFF.